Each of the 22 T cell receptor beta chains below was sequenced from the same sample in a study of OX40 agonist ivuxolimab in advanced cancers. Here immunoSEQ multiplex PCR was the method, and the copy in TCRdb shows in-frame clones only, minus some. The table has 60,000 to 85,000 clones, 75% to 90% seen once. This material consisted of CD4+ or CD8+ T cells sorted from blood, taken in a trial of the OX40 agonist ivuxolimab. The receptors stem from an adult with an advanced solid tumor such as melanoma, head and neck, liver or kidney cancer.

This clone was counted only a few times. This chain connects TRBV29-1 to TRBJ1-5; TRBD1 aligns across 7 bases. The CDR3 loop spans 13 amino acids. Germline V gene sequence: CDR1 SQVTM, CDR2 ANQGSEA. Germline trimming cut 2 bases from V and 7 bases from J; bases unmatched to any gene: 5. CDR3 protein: CSVELGRGQPQHF. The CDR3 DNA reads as TGCAGCGTTGAATTGGGCAGGGGGCAGCCCCAGCATTTT. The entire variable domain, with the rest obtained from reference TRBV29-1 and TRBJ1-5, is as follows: SAVISQKPSRDICQRGTSLTIQCQVDSQVTMMFWYRQQPGQSLTLIATANQGSEATYESGFVIDKFPISRPNLTFSTLTVSNMSPEDSSIYLCSVELGRGQPQHFGDGTRLSIL.

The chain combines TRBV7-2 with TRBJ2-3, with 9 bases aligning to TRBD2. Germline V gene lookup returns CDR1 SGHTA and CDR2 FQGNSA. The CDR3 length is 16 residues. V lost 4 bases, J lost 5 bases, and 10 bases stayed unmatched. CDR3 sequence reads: CASSSQAGGSGDTQYF. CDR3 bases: TGTGCCAGCAGCTCCCAAGCGGGAGGATCGGGAGATACGCAGTATTTT. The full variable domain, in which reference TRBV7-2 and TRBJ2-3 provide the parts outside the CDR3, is GAGVSQSPSNKVTEKGKDVELRCDPISGHTALYWYRQSLGQGLEFLIYFQGNSAPDKSGLPSDRFSAERTGGSVSTLTIQRTQQEDSAVYLCASSSQAGGSGDTQYFGPGTRLTVL.

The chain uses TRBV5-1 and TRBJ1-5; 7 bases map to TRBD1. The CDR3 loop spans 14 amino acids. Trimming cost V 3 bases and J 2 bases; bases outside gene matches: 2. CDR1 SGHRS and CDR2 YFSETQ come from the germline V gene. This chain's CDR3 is CASSYQGGNQPQHF. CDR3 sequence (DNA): TGCGCCAGCAGCTACCAGGGGGGCAATCAGCCCCAGCATTTT.

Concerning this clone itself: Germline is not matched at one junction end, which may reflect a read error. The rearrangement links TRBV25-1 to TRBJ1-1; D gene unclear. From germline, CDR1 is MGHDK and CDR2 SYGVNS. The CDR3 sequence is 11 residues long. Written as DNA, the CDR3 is TGTGCCAGCAGTGCTTCGCGTAGTTTGGTCTTT. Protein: CASSASRSLVF. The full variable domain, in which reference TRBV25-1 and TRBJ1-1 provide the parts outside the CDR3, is EADIYQTPRYLVIGTGKKITLECSQTMGHDKMYWYQQDPGMELHLIHYSYGVNSTEKGDLSSESTVSRIRTEHFPLTLESARPSHTSQYLCASSASRSLVFGQGTRLTVV.

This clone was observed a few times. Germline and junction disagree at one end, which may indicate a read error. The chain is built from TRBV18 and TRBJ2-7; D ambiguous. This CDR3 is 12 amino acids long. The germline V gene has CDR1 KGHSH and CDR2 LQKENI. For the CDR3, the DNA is TGTGCCAGCTCATCACCCGTAGGCGAGCAGTACTTC. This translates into CASSSPVGEQYF. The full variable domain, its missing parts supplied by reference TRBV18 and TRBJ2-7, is NAGVMQNPRHLVRRRGQEARLRCSPMKGHSHVYWYRQLPEEGLKFMVYLQKENIIDESGMPKERFSAEFPKEGPSILRIQQVVRGDSAAYFCASSSPVGEQYFGPGTRLTVT.

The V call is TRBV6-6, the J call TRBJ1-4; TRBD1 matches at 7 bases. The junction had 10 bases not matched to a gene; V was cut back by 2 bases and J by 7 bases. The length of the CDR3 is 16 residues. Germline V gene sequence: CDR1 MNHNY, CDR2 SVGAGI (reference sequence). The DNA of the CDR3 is TGTGCCAGCAGTTACGGAGAGGGACAGAGAGGTGAAAAACTGTTTTTT. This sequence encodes CASSYGEGQRGEKLFF.

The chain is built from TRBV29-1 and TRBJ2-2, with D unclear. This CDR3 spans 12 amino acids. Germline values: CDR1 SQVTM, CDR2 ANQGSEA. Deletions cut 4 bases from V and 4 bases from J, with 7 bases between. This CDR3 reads CSVGAGTGELFF. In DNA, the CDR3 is TGCAGCGTTGGAGCAGGCACCGGGGAGCTGTTTTTT.

The CDR3 DNA reads TGTGCCAGCAGCACCCGGACTAGCGCACACACCGGGGAGCTGTTTTTT. It yields the protein CASSTRTSAHTGELFF. The chain joins TRBV9 to TRBJ2-2; 9 bases line up with TRBD2. CDR3 length: 16 residues. Germline V gene data show CDR1 as SGDLS and CDR2 as YYNGEE. Trimming cost V 4 bases and J 3 bases; bases outside gene matches: 7.

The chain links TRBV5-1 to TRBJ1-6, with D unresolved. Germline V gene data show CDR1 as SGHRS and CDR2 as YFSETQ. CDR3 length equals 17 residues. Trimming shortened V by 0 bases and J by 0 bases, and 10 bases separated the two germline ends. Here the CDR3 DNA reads TGCGCCAGCAGCTTGGGACTGTTCAGCTCCTATAATTCACCCCTCCACTTT. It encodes CASSLGLFSSYNSPLHF.

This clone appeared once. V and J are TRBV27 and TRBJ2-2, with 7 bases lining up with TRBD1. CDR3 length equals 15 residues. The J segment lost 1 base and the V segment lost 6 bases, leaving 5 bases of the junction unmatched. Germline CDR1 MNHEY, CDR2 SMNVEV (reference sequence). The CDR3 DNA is TGTGCCAGCAGAGCCGACAGGGAGAACACCGGGGAGCTGTTTTTT. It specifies CASRADRENTGELFF.

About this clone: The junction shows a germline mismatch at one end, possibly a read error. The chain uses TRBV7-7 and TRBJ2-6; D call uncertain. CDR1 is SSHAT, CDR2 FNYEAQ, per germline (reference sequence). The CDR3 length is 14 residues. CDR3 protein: CASSLGNGANVLTF. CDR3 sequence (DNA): TGTGCTAGCAGCTTAGGGAATGGGGCCAACGTCCTGACTTTC.

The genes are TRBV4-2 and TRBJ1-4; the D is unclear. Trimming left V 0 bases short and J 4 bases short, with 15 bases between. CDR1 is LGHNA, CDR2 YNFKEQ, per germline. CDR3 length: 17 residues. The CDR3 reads CASSQDQVSGNNEKLFF. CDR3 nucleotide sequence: TGTGCCAGCAGCCAAGATCAGGTATCAGGAAATAATGAAAAACTGTTTTTT.

CDR3 protein: CATSRSGGSSYEQYF. The CDR3 DNA sequence: TGTGCCACCAGCAGGTCTGGGGGGAGCTCCTACGAGCAGTACTTC. This chain links TRBV15 with TRBJ2-7; D is perhaps TRBD2 (6 bases). The germline CDR1 and CDR2 sequences are LNHNV and YYDKDF (reference sequence). The CDR3 is 15 amino acids. Deletions cut 3 bases from V and 0 bases from J, with 12 bases between.

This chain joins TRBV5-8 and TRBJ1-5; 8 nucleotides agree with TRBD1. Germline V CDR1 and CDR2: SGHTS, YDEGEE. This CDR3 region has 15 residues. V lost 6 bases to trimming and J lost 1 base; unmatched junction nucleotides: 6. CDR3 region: CASNQGARSNQPQHF. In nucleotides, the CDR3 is TGTGCCAGCAACCAGGGGGCGAGGAGCAATCAGCCCCAGCATTTT.

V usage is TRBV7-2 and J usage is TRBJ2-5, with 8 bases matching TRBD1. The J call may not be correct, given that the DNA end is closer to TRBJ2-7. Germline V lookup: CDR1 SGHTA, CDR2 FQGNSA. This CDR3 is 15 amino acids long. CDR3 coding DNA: TGTGCCAGCAGCTTATTGGCAGGGGGCTTCAACGAGCAGTACTTC. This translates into CASSLLAGGFNEQYF.

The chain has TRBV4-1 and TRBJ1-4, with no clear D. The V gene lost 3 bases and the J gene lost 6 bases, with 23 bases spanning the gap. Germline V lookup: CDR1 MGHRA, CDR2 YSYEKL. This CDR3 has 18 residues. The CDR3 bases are TGCGCCAGCAGCCACACCGGTGGAGGTACGGCGCAGGATGAAAAACTGTTTTTT. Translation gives CASSHTGGGTAQDEKLFF.

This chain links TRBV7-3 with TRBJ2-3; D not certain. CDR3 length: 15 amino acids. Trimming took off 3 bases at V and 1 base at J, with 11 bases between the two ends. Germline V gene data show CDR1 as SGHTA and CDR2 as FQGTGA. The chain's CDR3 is CASSFPRPGTDTQYF. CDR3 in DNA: TGTGCCAGCAGCTTTCCCAGACCCGGCACAGATACGCAGTATTTT.

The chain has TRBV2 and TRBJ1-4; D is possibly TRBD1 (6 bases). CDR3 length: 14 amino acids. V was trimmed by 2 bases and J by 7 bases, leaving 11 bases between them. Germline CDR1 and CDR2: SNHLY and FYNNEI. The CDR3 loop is CASSELGQPEKLFF. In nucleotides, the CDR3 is TGTGCCAGCAGTGAATTAGGACAGCCTGAAAAACTGTTTTTT.

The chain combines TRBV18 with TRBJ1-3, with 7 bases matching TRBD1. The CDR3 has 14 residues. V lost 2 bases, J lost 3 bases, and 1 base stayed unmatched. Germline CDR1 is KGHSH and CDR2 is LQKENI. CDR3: CASSPGTVGNTIYF. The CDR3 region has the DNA TGTGCCAGCTCACCAGGGACAGTTGGAAACACCATATATTTT.

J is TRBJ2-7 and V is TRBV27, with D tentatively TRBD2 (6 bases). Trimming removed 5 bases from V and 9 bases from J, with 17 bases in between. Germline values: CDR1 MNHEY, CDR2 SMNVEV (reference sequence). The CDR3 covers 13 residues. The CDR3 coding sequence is TGTGCCAGCAGTGACGACGGCTGGAGGGGGCAGTACTTC. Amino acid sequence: CASSDDGWRGQYF.

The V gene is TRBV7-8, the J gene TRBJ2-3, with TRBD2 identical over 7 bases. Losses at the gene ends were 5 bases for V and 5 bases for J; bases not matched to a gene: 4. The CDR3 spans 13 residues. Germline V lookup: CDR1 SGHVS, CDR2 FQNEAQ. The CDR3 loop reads CASSPRTRDTQYF. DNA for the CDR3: TGTGCCAGCAGCCCAAGGACTAGAGATACGCAGTATTTT.

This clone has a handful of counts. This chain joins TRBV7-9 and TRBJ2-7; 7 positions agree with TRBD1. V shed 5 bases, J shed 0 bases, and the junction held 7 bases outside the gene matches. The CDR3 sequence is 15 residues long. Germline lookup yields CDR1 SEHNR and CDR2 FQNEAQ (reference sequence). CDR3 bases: TGTGCCAGCAGCCGAACGGGGACAGACTCCTACGAGCAGTACTTC. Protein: CASSRTGTDSYEQYF.